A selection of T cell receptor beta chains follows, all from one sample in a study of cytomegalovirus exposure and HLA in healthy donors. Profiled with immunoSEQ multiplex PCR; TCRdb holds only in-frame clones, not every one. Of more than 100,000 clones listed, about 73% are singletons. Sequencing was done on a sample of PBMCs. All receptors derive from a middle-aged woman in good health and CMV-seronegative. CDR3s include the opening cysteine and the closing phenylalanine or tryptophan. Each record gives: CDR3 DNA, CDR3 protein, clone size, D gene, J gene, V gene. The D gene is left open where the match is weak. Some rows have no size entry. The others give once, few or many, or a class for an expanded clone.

CDR3nt: TGTGCCAGCAGTCCCAGACTAGCGGGAGACTACGAGCAGTACTTC
CDR3aa: CASSPRLAGDYEQYF
abundance: NA
d_gene: TRBD2
j_gene: TRBJ2-7
v_gene: TRBV27

CDR3nt: TGTGCCAGCAGCACACAGGGGATGGCACATGAGCAGTTCTTC
CDR3aa: CASSTQGMAHEQFF
abundance: NA
d_gene: TRBD1
j_gene: TRBJ2-1
v_gene: TRBV6-5

CDR3nt: TGTGCCAGCTCATCAGCAGGTAATGAGCAGTTCTTC
CDR3aa: CASSSAGNEQFF
abundance: NA
d_gene: NA
j_gene: TRBJ2-1
v_gene: TRBV18

CDR3nt: TGTGCCAGCAGTAGACTAGCGGGGGCCGGAAATGAGCAGTTCTTC
CDR3aa: CASSRLAGAGNEQFF
abundance: once
d_gene: TRBD2
j_gene: TRBJ2-1
v_gene: TRBV2

CDR3nt: TGCGCCAGCAGCCAGTCACAGGAAGAGACCCAGTACTTC
CDR3aa: CASSQSQEETQYF
abundance: NA
d_gene: NA
j_gene: TRBJ2-5
v_gene: TRBV4-3

CDR3nt: TGTGCCAGCAGCCCTCTCGAGACAGGGGGACTCGGGGAGCTGTTTTTT
CDR3aa: CASSPLETGGLGELFF
abundance: NA
d_gene: TRBD1
j_gene: TRBJ2-2
v_gene: TRBV28

CDR3nt: TGCGCCAGCAGCCCACAGGGCACCTCCTATGGCTACACCTTC
CDR3aa: CASSPQGTSYGYTF
abundance: once
d_gene: NA
j_gene: TRBJ1-2
v_gene: TRBV4-3

CDR3nt: TGTGCCAGCAGCACCCGACAGGTAGGGATTGGAGATACGCAGTATTTT
CDR3aa: CASSTRQVGIGDTQYF
abundance: NA
d_gene: NA
j_gene: TRBJ2-3
v_gene: TRBV9

CDR3nt: TGTGCCAGCTCACGACGGACTAGCGGGAGTACAGATACGCAGTATTTT
CDR3aa: CASSRRTSGSTDTQYF
abundance: few
d_gene: TRBD2
j_gene: TRBJ2-3
v_gene: TRBV18

CDR3nt: TGTGCCAGTGGGGGCTACTCATCTGGAAACACCATATATTTT
CDR3aa: CASGGYSSGNTIYF
abundance: NA
d_gene: NA
j_gene: TRBJ1-3
v_gene: TRBV28

CDR3nt: TGTGCCAGTAGTATCGGAGCGGGAGGGGTGAATGAGCAGTTCTTC
CDR3aa: CASSIGAGGVNEQFF
abundance: few
d_gene: TRBD2
j_gene: TRBJ2-1
v_gene: TRBV19

CDR3nt: TGTGCCAGCAGCTTGGAAATAGGGGTTGGTGAAAAACTGTTTTTT
CDR3aa: CASSLEIGVGEKLFF
abundance: NA
d_gene: NA
j_gene: TRBJ1-4
v_gene: TRBV5-4

CDR3nt: TGTGCCAGCAGTTTAAAAAAGGGGGATACGCAGTATTTT
CDR3aa: CASSLKKGDTQYF
abundance: few
d_gene: NA
j_gene: TRBJ2-3
v_gene: TRBV27

CDR3nt: TGCAGCGTGGCCGCGAACACTGAAGCTTTCTTT
CDR3aa: CSVAANTEAFF
abundance: few
d_gene: NA
j_gene: TRBJ1-1
v_gene: TRBV29-1

CDR3nt: TGTGCCAGCAGTTTTTCTAACCGGTTCACTGAAGCTTTCTTT
CDR3aa: CASSFSNRFTEAFF
abundance: NA
d_gene: NA
j_gene: TRBJ1-1
v_gene: TRBV28

CDR3nt: TGTGCCAGCAGTGACAGGTTGAACACTGAAGCTTTCTTT
CDR3aa: CASSDRLNTEAFF
abundance: NA
d_gene: NA
j_gene: TRBJ1-1
v_gene: TRBV27

CDR3nt: TGTGCCAGCAGCTTTCATCCAAGTGGAGGCGGTAGCAATCAGCCCCAGCATTTT
CDR3aa: CASSFHPSGGGSNQPQHF
abundance: few
d_gene: NA
j_gene: TRBJ1-5
v_gene: TRBV7-8

CDR3nt: TGCGCCAGCAGGACCCCCGGGACAGGGGCTGGGAATGGCTACACCTTC
CDR3aa: CASRTPGTGAGNGYTF
abundance: NA
d_gene: TRBD1
j_gene: TRBJ1-2
v_gene: TRBV4-1

CDR3nt: TGCGCCAGCAGCCGATACCGGGACAGCAAGAATGAGCAGTTCTTC
CDR3aa: CASSRYRDSKNEQFF
abundance: few
d_gene: TRBD1
j_gene: TRBJ2-1
v_gene: TRBV5-4

CDR3nt: TGCGCCAGCTGTCCTAAGACTAGCTTTAACGCAGATACGCAGTATTTT
CDR3aa: CASCPKTSFNADTQYF
abundance: NA
d_gene: TRBD2
j_gene: TRBJ2-3
v_gene: TRBV10-2

CDR3nt: TGTGCCAGAAGCGGGGACAGGGCAGAGACCCAGTACTTC
CDR3aa: CARSGDRAETQYF
abundance: once
d_gene: TRBD1
j_gene: TRBJ2-5
v_gene: TRBV5-3

CDR3nt: TGTGCCAGCAGCGCCCCCCCCAGGGATGAAAAACTGTTTTTT
CDR3aa: CASSAPPRDEKLFF
abundance: NA
d_gene: NA
j_gene: TRBJ1-4
v_gene: TRBV9

CDR3nt: TGTGCCAGCAGTACAGGGCTGGTGGTCCCTGAAGCTTTCTTT
CDR3aa: CASSTGLVVPEAFF
abundance: NA
d_gene: NA
j_gene: TRBJ1-1
v_gene: TRBV6-1

CDR3nt: TGTGCCAGCAGAGACGGGACACTGGCGGGCAATCAGCCCCAGCATTTT
CDR3aa: CASRDGTLAGNQPQHF
abundance: few
d_gene: NA
j_gene: TRBJ1-5
v_gene: TRBV2